Listed here is a single TCR beta chain. Its antigen is not identified. These data come from a study of T cell responses to AZD1222 COVID-19 vaccine. Points from the study as a whole: Clonal diversity was possibly underestimated, and white British individuals and females predominated among donors. The CD4 TCRs associated with vaccination extended across spike and predominated at 160-218 and 743-854.

Clones were read by immunoSEQ multiplex PCR, and TCRdb kept only the in-frame ones, dropping some. This sample yields 150,000 to 180,000 clones, of which less than 90% are seen a single time; more than 5.5% belongs to the top ten. The germline gives CDR1 KGHDR, CDR2 SFDVKD. V was pared by 2 bases and J by 10 bases, with 13 bases between. This CDR3 has 13 residues. The source material was peripheral blood, sampled on day 0 of MenACWY control vaccination. The TCR comes from an adult in good health. This rearrangement joins TRBV24-1 to TRBJ1-1; tentative D call: TRBD1 (5 bases). Here the CDR3 DNA reads TGTGCCACCAGTGATTCCGGCCGGGGACGAGCTTTCTTT. Its protein is CATSDSGRGRAFF.